This entry lists 19 T cell receptor beta chains sequenced from one sample in a study of blood T cell repertoires in COVID-19. Sequencing was performed with immunoSEQ multiplex PCR; in TCRdb, only in-frame clones are kept and a portion is missing. Among more than 200,000 clones listed, approximately 86% were seen once. Material: peripheral blood. The receptors stem from a woman aged 45-60 years with COVID-19, enrolled during active disease.

The CDR3 DNA reads TGCGCCAGCAGCTTAGCACAGGGGGCAAAAGTCGGGGAGCTGTTTTTT. It codes for CASSLAQGAKVGELFF. The chain links TRBV5-1 to TRBJ2-2, with TRBD1 identical over 9 bases. This CDR3 region has 16 residues. V shed 2 bases and J 7 bases; nucleotides not matched to a gene: 9. Germline V CDR1 and CDR2: SGHRS, YFSETQ.

The chain is built from TRBV5-6 and TRBJ1-2, with 8 bases identical to TRBD1. Germline V lookup: CDR1 SGHDT, CDR2 YYEEEE. This CDR3 contains 15 residues. V lost 4 bases to trimming and J lost 0 bases; unmatched junction nucleotides: 5. The DNA of the CDR3 is TGTGCCAGCAGCCAGGGGGCCAAACCTAACTATGGCTACACCTTC. Its protein product is CASSQGAKPNYGYTF.

The gene calls are TRBV6-1 and TRBJ2-1; D is perhaps TRBD2 (6 bases). The V gene's germline CDR1 is MNHNS and CDR2 SASEGT. There are 20 residues in the CDR3. Trimming shortened V by 0 bases and J by 7 bases, and 28 bases separated the two germline ends. The CDR3: CASSEALPFIFAGKVNEQFF. CDR3 nucleotides: TGTGCCAGCAGTGAAGCCCTCCCCTTCATATTCGCGGGGAAAGTAAATGAGCAGTTCTTC.

The rearrangement joins TRBV24-1 to TRBJ2-5; 8 bases map to TRBD2. V gave up 3 bases and J gave up 7 bases; unmatched junction bases: 6. Germline CDR1 reads KGHDR; CDR2 reads SFDVKD. The CDR3 loop spans 14 amino acids. This CDR3 reads CATSDATSGGTQYF. The CDR3, as DNA: TGTGCCACCAGTGATGCCACTAGCGGTGGGACCCAGTACTTC.

J is TRBJ2-7 and V is TRBV29-1; TRBD2 might be the D (7 bases). This CDR3 is 14 amino acids long. Germline-derived CDR1 and CDR2 are SQVTM and ANQGSEA. The V and J ends lost 1 base and 6 bases respectively, with 16 bases between them. CDR3 residues: CSVEGVGGAGEQYF. In DNA form, the CDR3 reads TGCAGCGTTGAAGGGGTAGGGGGGGCAGGCGAGCAGTACTTC.

This clone came up a few times. CDR3 bases: TGTGCCAGCAGTTTCCGTAATAATTCACCCCTCCACTTT. It is translated as CASSFRNNSPLHF. V usage is TRBV27 and J usage is TRBJ1-6; no firm D call. The CDR3 spans 13 residues. V lost 3 bases and J 5 bases, leaving 5 bases between the germline ends. Germline assignment: CDR1 MNHEY and CDR2 SMNVEV (reference sequence).

This sequence joins TRBV25-1 and TRBJ2-3, with D tentatively TRBD2 (6 bases). This CDR3 comprises 15 residues. Trimming cost V 1 base and J 10 bases, with 18 bases left between them. Germline CDR1 is MGHDK and CDR2 is SYGVNS. The CDR3 loop reads CASSESGSMGGAQYF. DNA for the CDR3: TGTGCCAGCAGTGAATCGGGGAGCATGGGGGGTGCGCAGTATTTT.

This chain uses TRBV19 with TRBJ2-1, with TRBD2 matching 10 bases. After removal of 3 bases from V and 7 bases from J, the junction contained 15 bases not matched to a gene. The germline V gene encodes CDR1 LNHDA and CDR2 SQIVND (reference sequence). There are 18 residues in the CDR3. For the CDR3, the DNA is TGTGCCAGTAGTATGTATCGGCTAGCGGGGGCCTCTTGGAATGAGCAGTTCTTC. Protein product: CASSMYRLAGASWNEQFF.

This clone has a single count. The chain combines TRBV7-6 with TRBJ2-1; D gene unclear. The CDR3 runs to 15 residues. Germline loops: CDR1 SGHVS, CDR2 FNYEAQ. V was trimmed by 1 base and J by 9 bases, leaving 16 bases between them. CDR3 in amino acids: CASSLVVGQGGEQFF. The CDR3 bases are TGTGCCAGCAGCTTAGTAGTGGGCCAAGGTGGTGAGCAGTTCTTC.

This clone was seen just once. The chain recombines TRBV24-1 with TRBJ2-3, with 14 bases fitting TRBD2. This CDR3 has 18 amino acids. Germline V CDR1 and CDR2: KGHDR, SFDVKD. Trimming at V came to 4 bases and at J to 2 bases, leaving 7 bases not matched to a gene. CDR3 loop: CATSDQGLAGALTDTQYF. In DNA form, the CDR3 reads TGTGCCACCAGTGACCAGGGACTAGCGGGGGCCCTCACAGATACGCAGTATTTT.

The chain couples TRBV5-6 to TRBJ1-2; no firm D call. CDR1 is SGHDT and CDR2 is YYEEEE in the germline V gene. The CDR3 runs to 15 residues. V was clipped by 0 bases and J by 0 bases, with 9 bases between them. The CDR3 here is CASSLVGRANYGYTF. The CDR3 DNA is TGTGCCAGCAGCTTGGTTGGGAGAGCTAACTATGGCTACACCTTC. Using reference TRBV5-6 and TRBJ1-2 for the parts outside the CDR3, the full variable domain is DAGVTQSPTHLIKTRGQQVTLRCSPKSGHDTVSWYQQALGQGPQFIFQYYEEEERQRGNFPDRFSGHQFPNYSSELNVNALLLGDSALYLCASSLVGRANYGYTFGSGTRLTVV.

The chain uses TRBV7-6 and TRBJ2-2, with D tentatively TRBD1 (5 bases). Looked up from germline, CDR1 is SGHVS and CDR2 is FNYEAQ. This CDR3 region has 15 residues. Between the trimmed V and J ends, which lost 3 bases and 3 bases, there was a span of 11 bases. This CDR3 reads CASSLQQAYTGELFF. CDR3 coding DNA: TGTGCCAGCAGCTTGCAACAGGCCTACACCGGGGAGCTGTTTTTT.

The chain employs TRBV19 and TRBJ1-1, with 7 bases that match TRBD1. Per the germline V gene, CDR1 is LNHDA and CDR2 is SQIVND (reference sequence). The V segment lost 0 bases and the J segment 1 base; nucleotides outside the gene matches: 5. The CDR3 sequence is 16 residues long. Written as DNA, the CDR3 is TGTGCCAGTAGTATAGAGGGGGGACAGAGGAACACTGAAGCTTTCTTT. Encoded protein: CASSIEGGQRNTEAFF.

The genes are TRBV5-1 and TRBJ2-6; D is perhaps TRBD2 (6 bases). V was clipped by 1 base and J by 1 base, with 12 bases between them. The CDR3 covers 17 residues. CDR1 and CDR2 from the germline V gene are SGHRS and YFSETQ. CDR3 amino acids: CASSLNPGGSGANVLTF. CDR3 in DNA: TGCGCCAGCAGCTTGAACCCTGGGGGGTCTGGGGCCAACGTCCTGACTTTC.

This rearrangement joins TRBV28 to TRBJ2-5; D may be TRBD2 (6 bases). CDR3 length: 13 amino acids. The V gene's germline CDR1 is MDHEN and CDR2 SYDVKM. V was shortened by 7 bases and J by 5 bases, with 14 bases between the two germline ends. This chain's CDR3 is CASTITSTETQYF. CDR3 in DNA: TGTGCCAGCACCATTACTAGCACGGAGACCCAGTACTTC. The full variable domain, its missing parts supplied by reference TRBV28 and TRBJ2-5, is DVKVTQSSRYLVKRTGEKVFLECVQDMDHENMFWYRQDPGLGLRLIYFSYDVKMKEKGDIPEGYSVSREKKERFSLILESASTNQTSMYLCASTITSTETQYFGPGTRLLVL.

This chain connects TRBV11-1 to TRBJ2-7; D may be TRBD1 (5 bases). This CDR3 contains 14 residues. Per germline, CDR1 SGHAT and CDR2 FQDESV (reference sequence). The V and J ends lost 5 bases and 3 bases respectively, with 14 bases between them. The CDR3: CASSLLTGVYEQYF. As DNA, the CDR3 is TGTGCCAGCAGCCTTCTTACAGGCGTCTACGAGCAGTACTTC.

The genes are TRBV30 and TRBJ1-6, with a weak D call TRBD1 (5 bases). Germline V gene sequence: CDR1 GTSNPN, CDR2 SVGIG (reference sequence). V gave up 3 bases and J gave up 9 bases, with 24 bases separating them. This CDR3 has 17 residues. In nucleotides, the CDR3 is TGTGCCTGGAGCTTAACCTCCTCGGGACTAAAGGGTTCACCCCTCCACTTT. This gives the protein CAWSLTSSGLKGSPLHF. The whole variable domain, filled in from reference TRBV30 and TRBJ1-6, reads SQTIHQWPATLVQPVGSPLSLECTVEGTSNPNLYWYRQAAGRGLQLLFYSVGIGQISSEVPQNLSASRPQDRQFILSSKKLLLSDSGFYLCAWSLTSSGLKGSPLHFGNGTRLTVT.

V and J are TRBV4-3 and TRBJ2-7; maybe TRBD1 (6 bases). V gave up 2 bases and J gave up 2 bases, with 10 bases separating them. The germline CDR1 and CDR2 sequences are LGHNA and YSLEER. This CDR3 contains 14 residues. CDR3 sequence reads: CASSQTDRTYEQYF. CDR3 nucleotide sequence: TGCGCCAGCAGCCAAACGGACAGAACCTACGAGCAGTACTTC.

This clone appeared a few times. The genes are TRBV18 and TRBJ2-1; 10 nucleotides line up with TRBD1. CDR3 length equals 15 residues. V was pared by 3 bases and J by 9 bases, with 8 bases of the junction left unmatched. Germline V gene sequence: CDR1 KGHSH, CDR2 LQKENI. In nucleotides, the CDR3 is TGTGCCAGCTCACCCCCGGGACAGGGGTCTCGTGAGCAGTTCTTC. It yields the protein CASSPPGQGSREQFF. Using reference TRBV18 and TRBJ2-1 for the parts outside the CDR3, the full variable domain is NAGVMQNPRHLVRRRGQEARLRCSPMKGHSHVYWYRQLPEEGLKFMVYLQKENIIDESGMPKERFSAEFPKEGPSILRIQQVVRGDSAAYFCASSPPGQGSREQFFGPGTRLTVL.